Sequencing of this TCR beta chain was carried out in a study of cytomegalovirus exposure and HLA in healthy donors. The primer mix had 60 Vbeta and 13 Jbeta primers. Method: immunoSEQ multiplex PCR; TCRdb's copy keeps in-frame clones and lacks some. The sample has 45,000 or so clones. The origin of this receptor is a male donor in good health and CMV-seronegative. Sequenced input: PBMCs.

CDR3 in DNA: TGTGCCACCAGCAGCCCCCAGAGGGAATTCTATGGCTACACCTTC. It yields the protein CATSSPQREFYGYTF. This chain uses TRBV15 with TRBJ1-2; D not certain. CDR1 is LNHNV and CDR2 is YYDKDF in the germline V gene (reference sequence). The CDR3 sequence is 15 residues long. Trimming cost V 3 bases and J 4 bases, with 15 bases left between them. Variable domain in full (rest from reference TRBV15 and TRBJ1-2): DAMVIQNPRYQVTQFGKPVTLSCSQTLNHNVMYWYQQKSSQAPKLLFHYYDKDFNNEADTPDNFQSRRPNTSFCFLDIRSPGLGDTAMYLCATSSPQREFYGYTFGSGTRLTVV.